The 8 T cell receptor beta chains in this list originate from one sample, sequenced in a study of OX40 agonist ivuxolimab in advanced cancers. Data came from immunoSEQ multiplex PCR; TCRdb stores just in-frame clones and leaves some out. The table records 80,000 to 95,000 clones, 75% to 95% of them present only once. Material: CD4+ or CD8+ T cells sorted from blood, obtained in a trial of the OX40 agonist ivuxolimab. The receptors shown here come from an adult with an advanced solid tumor such as melanoma, head and neck, liver or kidney cancer.

The CDR3 spells CASSVGLQGRLNTEAFF. In DNA, the CDR3 is TGTGCCAGCAGCGTGGGATTACAGGGAAGGTTGAACACTGAAGCTTTCTTT. The rearrangement links TRBV9 to TRBJ1-1; D perhaps matches TRBD1 (6 bases). The V and J ends lost 2 bases and 0 bases respectively, with 17 bases between them. The CDR3 runs to 17 residues. From germline, CDR1 is SGDLS and CDR2 YYNGEE.

V and J are TRBV5-1 and TRBJ1-4; D ambiguous. The V gene lost 0 bases and the J gene lost 0 bases, with 9 bases spanning the gap. The CDR3 has 16 residues. Germline CDR1 is SGHRS and CDR2 is YFSETQ. CDR3 sequence: CASSLAVIATNEKLFF. Written as DNA, the CDR3 is TGCGCCAGCAGCTTGGCCGTAATTGCAACTAATGAAAAACTGTTTTTT.

The CDR3 loop is CASSFGFRAFF. CDR3 DNA sequence: TGTGCCAGCAGTTTCGGGTTTCGGGCTTTCTTT. This chain connects TRBV6-5 to TRBJ1-1, with unresolved D. The V and J ends lost 4 bases and 11 bases respectively, with 11 bases between them. The germline V gene encodes CDR1 MNHEY and CDR2 SVGAGI. The CDR3 consists of 11 residues.

The chain links TRBV29-1 to TRBJ2-7; TRBD1 matches at 9 bases. This CDR3 spans 13 amino acids. CDR1 and CDR2 (germline): SQVTM, ANQGSEA. With 5 bases clipped from V and 0 bases from J, the junction kept 2 bases outside the gene matches. The CDR3, as DNA: TGCAGCGTTCGGGACAGGGACTCCTACGAGCAGTACTTC. This sequence encodes CSVRDRDSYEQYF.

The chain links TRBV7-9 to TRBJ1-4; TRBD1 matches at 9 bases. After removal of 5 bases from V and 0 bases from J, the junction contained 13 bases not matched to a gene. CDR1 is SEHNR, CDR2 FQNEAQ, per germline (reference sequence). The CDR3 runs 19 residues. CDR3 sequence (DNA): TGTGCCAGCAGCGAAGGGGGACAGGGAAACCTCGCAACTAATGAAAAACTGTTTTTT. This encodes CASSEGGQGNLATNEKLFF.

The V and J genes are TRBV28 and TRBJ2-3, with 9 bases matching TRBD2. Per germline, CDR1 MDHEN and CDR2 SYDVKM. The CDR3 contains 16 residues. V shed 3 bases, J shed 3 bases, and the junction held 7 bases outside the gene matches. The CDR3 DNA follows: TGTGCCAGCAGTTTCTTCCGGACTAGCGCGACAGATACGCAGTATTTT. The encoded protein is CASSFFRTSATDTQYF.

This clone has a single count. J is TRBJ1-4 and V is TRBV29-1, with a possible D match to TRBD1 (6 bases). The V gene lost 4 bases and the J gene lost 4 bases, with 10 bases spanning the gap. The CDR3 contains 13 residues. Germline V gene data show CDR1 as SQVTM and CDR2 as ANQGSEA. In nucleotides, the CDR3 is TGCAGCGTTGCCAGGGGACTTAATGAAAAACTGTTTTTT. This encodes CSVARGLNEKLFF.

Comment on this clone: Other DNA sequences in the same sample also yield this CDR3. The genes are TRBV7-3 and TRBJ2-7; 8 nucleotides match TRBD2. This CDR3 is built from 16 residues. Germline assignment: CDR1 SGHTA and CDR2 FQGTGA. Trimming at V came to 3 bases and at J to 4 bases, leaving 11 bases not matched to a gene. The CDR3 loop is CASSFDWGGRTYEQYF. As DNA, the CDR3 is TGTGCCAGCAGCTTTGACTGGGGCGGGAGGACGTACGAGCAGTACTTC.